This T cell receptor (beta chain) was recorded in a study of T-cell reconstitution after alpha-beta-depleted transplantation in children. Details on this clonotype: Its antigen is not known.

The authors prepared the TCRbeta library with unique molecular identifiers. TCRdb ran MiXCR on the PCR reads and lists one entry per CDR3 protein. The table lists 97,000 or so distinct CDR3 sequences, around 7.8% of them singletons. Study-wide results and limits: Hyperexpanded clones declined; after one year, newly produced T cells mostly supplied diversity. Day-60 TCRbeta diversity that was high in some patients was derived from surviving recipient T cells and thymic progenitors. As was reported, about two months after transplant, alpha-beta T cells came from several hundred expanded graft clones.

Germline loops: CDR1 SGHAT, CDR2 FQNNGV. The germline V and J ends were trimmed by 3 bases and 2 bases, with 5 bases remaining between them. The CDR3 sequence is 12 residues long. This sample comprised PBMCs, obtained before TCRalphabeta/CD19-depleted stem cell transplant. This chain links TRBV11-2 with TRBJ2-7; no firm D call. This sequence originates from a boy aged 2 to 10 with acute lymphoblastic leukemia, due to receive a stem cell transplant. CDR3 sequence reads: CASSFLAYEQYF. The CDR3 nucleotides are TGTGCCAGCAGCTTTTTAGCCTACGAGCAGTACTTC.